These 14 T cell receptor beta chains came from one sample sequenced in a study of technical replicates of blood from several donors. Method: immunoSEQ multiplex PCR; TCRdb's copy keeps in-frame clones and lacks some. The sample has over 70,000 clones, approximately 95% seen once. Sequences were obtained from T cells isolated from PBMCs. Every receptor here comes from a human donor in good health.

This chain uses TRBV5-1 with TRBJ1-2; TRBD1 agrees at 8 bases. The CDR3 length is 13 residues. The junction had 5 bases not matched to a gene; V was cut back by 4 bases and J by 6 bases. Germline V gene data show CDR1 as SGHRS and CDR2 as YFSETQ. The CDR3 nucleotides read TGCGCCAGCAGCCTTGGACAGGGCCATGGCTACACCTTC. Amino acids: CASSLGQGHGYTF.

The chain joins TRBV13 to TRBJ1-1; D may be TRBD1 (6 bases). This CDR3 spans 17 amino acids. CDR1 and CDR2 (germline): PRHDT, FYEKMQ (reference sequence). V was shortened by 0 bases and J by 1 base, with 15 bases between the two germline ends. The CDR3 coding sequence is TGTGCCAGCAGCTTAGGCCTTAGCTACAGGGAGAACACTGAAGCTTTCTTT. This translates into CASSLGLSYRENTEAFF.

V is TRBV27 and J is TRBJ2-7, with D possibly matching TRBD2 (5 bases). CDR1 and CDR2 (germline): MNHEY, SMNVEV (reference sequence). Trimming took 7 bases from V and 3 from J, leaving 13 bases between them. The CDR3 spans 13 residues. CDR3 residues: CASIRTGYYEQYF. CDR3 DNA: TGTGCCAGCATACGTACGGGATACTACGAGCAGTACTTC.

V is TRBV7-3 and J is TRBJ2-3; 7 positions agree with TRBD2. The CDR3 spans 14 residues. With 3 bases clipped from V and 0 bases from J, the junction kept 0 bases outside the gene matches. Germline values: CDR1 SGHTA, CDR2 FQGTGA. This chain's CDR3 is CASSFSGSTDTQYF. In DNA, the CDR3 is TGTGCCAGCAGCTTTAGCGGGAGCACAGATACGCAGTATTTT.

This rearrangement joins TRBV11-3 to TRBJ2-1; 10 bases agree with TRBD2. Looked up from germline, CDR1 is SGHNT and CDR2 is YENEEA. This CDR3 has 15 residues. The trim removed 4 bases at V and 5 bases at J, leaving 5 bases unmatched. CDR3 amino acids: CASSSGLAVNNEQFF. The CDR3 DNA reads TGTGCCAGCAGCTCCGGACTAGCGGTAAACAATGAGCAGTTCTTC.

J is TRBJ2-4 and V is TRBV18, with TRBD1 matching 9 bases. This CDR3 has 15 residues. V was pared by 4 bases and J by 5 bases, with 6 bases of the junction left unmatched. Germline CDR1 is KGHSH and CDR2 is LQKENI. The CDR3 protein is CASSLIRTGENIQYF. CDR3 bases: TGTGCCAGCTCACTAATCCGGACAGGGGAAAACATTCAGTACTTC.

The CDR3 region has the DNA TGTGCCAGCAGCTTAAGGGTCGGGGAACCTTTCTTT. Translating it yields CASSLRVGEPFF. The chain carries TRBV7-3 and TRBJ1-1; D remains ambiguous. The CDR3 contains 12 residues. Germline CDR1 is SGHTA and CDR2 is FQGTGA. The germline V and J ends were trimmed by 1 base and 12 bases, with 12 bases remaining between them.

This chain uses TRBV9 with TRBJ2-7; 9 bases are shared with TRBD2. Germline values: CDR1 SGDLS, CDR2 YYNGEE. This CDR3 has 14 amino acids. V lost 0 bases to trimming and J lost 7 bases; unmatched junction nucleotides: 5. CDR3: CASSVGGLAGEQYF. In DNA form, the CDR3 reads TGTGCCAGCAGCGTAGGGGGACTAGCAGGAGAGCAGTACTTC.

The CDR3 nucleotides read TGTGCCAGCAGCTTTGACAGGGGTAATGAAAAACTGTTTTTT. Amino acids: CASSFDRGNEKLFF. The chain recombines TRBV13 with TRBJ1-4; the match to TRBD1 covers 8 bases. The CDR3 sequence is 14 residues long. Germline assignment: CDR1 PRHDT and CDR2 FYEKMQ (reference sequence). V lost 3 bases and J lost 4; bases outside the gene matches: 1.

This clone was seen a single time. The genes are TRBV6-4 and TRBJ2-1; 15 positions agree with TRBD2. Germline lookup yields CDR1 MRHNA and CDR2 SNTAGT. The CDR3 length is 20 residues. J was trimmed by 6 bases and V by 2 bases; bases with no gene match: 14. The CDR3 region has the DNA TGTGCCAGCAGTGACCAAGGACTAGCGGGAGGGCCAGGAAGTGCCAATGAGCAGTTCTTC. Amino acids: CASSDQGLAGGPGSANEQFF.

The genes are TRBV7-2 and TRBJ2-3, with 9 bases identical to TRBD1. The CDR3 covers 17 residues. The ends lost 5 bases at V and 6 bases at J; junction bases unmatched: 15. Looked up from germline, CDR1 is SGHTA and CDR2 is FQGNSA. The DNA for the CDR3 is TGTGCCAGCAGCCACCGTCGGACAGGGGCGGGTGTGGATACGCAGTATTTT. It is translated as CASSHRRTGAGVDTQYF. The whole variable domain, remainder taken from reference TRBV7-2 and TRBJ2-3, is GAGVSQSPSNKVTEKGKDVELRCDPISGHTALYWYRQSLGQGLEFLIYFQGNSAPDKSGLPSDRFSAERTGGSVSTLTIQRTQQEDSAVYLCASSHRRTGAGVDTQYFGPGTRLTVL.

The chain couples TRBV28 to TRBJ1-4, with D hard to call. This CDR3 region has 16 residues. The germline V gene encodes CDR1 MDHEN and CDR2 SYDVKM. The V gene lost 7 bases and the J gene lost 7 bases, with 22 bases spanning the gap. The CDR3 spells CASTYSSGQSGEKLFF. In DNA, the CDR3 is TGTGCCAGCACCTACTCTTCAGGCCAGAGTGGTGAAAAACTGTTTTTT.

This chain connects TRBV10-3 to TRBJ1-1, with 9 bases matching TRBD1. CDR1 is ENHRY and CDR2 is SYGVKD in the germline V gene. Trimming removed 2 bases from V and 5 bases from J; junction bases left unmatched: 9. This CDR3 spans 16 amino acids. CDR3 sequence reads: CAISEVSGTGTTEAFF. In DNA, the CDR3 is TGTGCCATCAGTGAGGTTTCCGGGACAGGGACGACTGAAGCTTTCTTT.

The chain has TRBV19 and TRBJ1-5; D might be TRBD1 (6 bases). The CDR3 sequence is 13 residues long. With 8 bases removed from V and 7 bases from J, the gap between germline ends came to 15 bases. Germline CDR1 LNHDA, CDR2 SQIVND (reference sequence). The CDR3 reads CASGTTGSQPQHF. The CDR3 bases are TGTGCCAGTGGGACCACAGGGAGCCAGCCCCAGCATTTT.